This TCR beta chain was obtained from a study of T-cell reconstitution after alpha-beta-depleted transplantation in children. This CDR3 is 13 amino acids long. Deletions cut 8 bases from V and 0 bases from J, with 10 bases between. There are many counts of this clonotype. Unique molecular identifiers were incorporated during preparation of the TCRbeta library. TCRdb analysed the PCR reads with MiXCR anew, one entry per CDR3 protein. The sample yields about 230,000 distinct CDR3 sequences, over 9.5% seen once. This TCR came from a human donor who donated a stem cell graft to a child with SCID. The material sequenced was PBMCs from the stem cell graft donor, taken from the stem cell graft. The V and J genes are TRBV12-3 or TRBV12-4 and TRBJ1-1, with D possibly TRBD1 on 6 matching bases. The CDR3 DNA follows: TGTGCCAGCGGGGGACATTTGAACACTGAAGCTTTCTTT. It is translated as CASGGHLNTEAFF.